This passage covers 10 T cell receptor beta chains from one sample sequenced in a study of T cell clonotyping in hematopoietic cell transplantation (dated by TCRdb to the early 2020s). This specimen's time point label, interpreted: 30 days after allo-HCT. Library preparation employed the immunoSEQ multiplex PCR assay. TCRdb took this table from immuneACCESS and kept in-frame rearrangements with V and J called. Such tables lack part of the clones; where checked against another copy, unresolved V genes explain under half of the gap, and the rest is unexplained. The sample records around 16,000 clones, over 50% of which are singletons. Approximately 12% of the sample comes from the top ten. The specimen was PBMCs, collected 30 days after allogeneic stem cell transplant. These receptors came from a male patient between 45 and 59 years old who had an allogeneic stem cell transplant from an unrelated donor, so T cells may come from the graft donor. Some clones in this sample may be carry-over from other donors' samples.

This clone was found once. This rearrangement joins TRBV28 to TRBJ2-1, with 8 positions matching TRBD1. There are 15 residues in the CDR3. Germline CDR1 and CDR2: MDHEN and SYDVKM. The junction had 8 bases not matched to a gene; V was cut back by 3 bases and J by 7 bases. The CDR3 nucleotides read TGTGCCAGCAGTTTTTCGACAGGGGTAAAGAATGAGCAGTTCTTC. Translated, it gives CASSFSTGVKNEQFF.

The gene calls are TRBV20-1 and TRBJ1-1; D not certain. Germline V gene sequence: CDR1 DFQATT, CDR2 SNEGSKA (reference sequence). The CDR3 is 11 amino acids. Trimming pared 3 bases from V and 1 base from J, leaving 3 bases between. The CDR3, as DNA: TGCAGTGCTAGCCCGAACACTGAAGCTTTCTTT. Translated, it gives CSASPNTEAFF.

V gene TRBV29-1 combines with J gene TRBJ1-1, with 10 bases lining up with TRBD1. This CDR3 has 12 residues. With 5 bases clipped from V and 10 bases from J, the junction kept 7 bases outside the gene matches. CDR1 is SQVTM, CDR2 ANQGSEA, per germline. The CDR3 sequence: CSVPGTGAGAFF. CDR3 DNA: TGCAGCGTTCCCGGGACAGGGGCTGGAGCTTTCTTT. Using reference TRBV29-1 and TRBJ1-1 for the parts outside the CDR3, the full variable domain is SAVISQKPSRDICQRGTSLTIQCQVDSQVTMMFWYRQQPGQSLTLIATANQGSEATYESGFVIDKFPISRPNLTFSTLTVSNMSPEDSSIYLCSVPGTGAGAFFGQGTRLTVV.

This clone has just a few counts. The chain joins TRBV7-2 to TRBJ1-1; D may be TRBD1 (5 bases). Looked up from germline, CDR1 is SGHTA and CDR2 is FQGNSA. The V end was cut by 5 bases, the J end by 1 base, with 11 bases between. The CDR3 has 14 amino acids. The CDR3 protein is CASSPRQTNTEAFF. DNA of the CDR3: TGTGCCAGCAGCCCCCGACAGACGAACACTGAAGCTTTCTTT.

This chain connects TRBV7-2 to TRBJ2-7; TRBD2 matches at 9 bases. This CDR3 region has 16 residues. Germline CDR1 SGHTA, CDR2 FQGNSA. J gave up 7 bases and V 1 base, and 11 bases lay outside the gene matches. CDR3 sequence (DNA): TGTGCCAGCAGCTTAGACGGGACTAGCATCCAGCGGGAGCAGTACTTC. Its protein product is CASSLDGTSIQREQYF.

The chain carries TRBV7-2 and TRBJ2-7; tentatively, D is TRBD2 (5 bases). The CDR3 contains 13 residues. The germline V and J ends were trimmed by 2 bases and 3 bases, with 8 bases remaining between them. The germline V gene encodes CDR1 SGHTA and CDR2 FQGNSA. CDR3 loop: CASSLSGSYEQYF. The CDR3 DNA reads TGTGCCAGCAGCTTAAGCGGCAGCTACGAGCAGTACTTC.

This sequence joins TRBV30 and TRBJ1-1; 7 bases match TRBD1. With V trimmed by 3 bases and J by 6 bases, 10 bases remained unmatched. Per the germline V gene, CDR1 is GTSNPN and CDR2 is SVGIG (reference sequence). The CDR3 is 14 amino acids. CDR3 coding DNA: TGTGCCTGGAGCCCCAGGGGGTCGGACGCTGAAGCTTTCTTT. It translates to CAWSPRGSDAEAFF.

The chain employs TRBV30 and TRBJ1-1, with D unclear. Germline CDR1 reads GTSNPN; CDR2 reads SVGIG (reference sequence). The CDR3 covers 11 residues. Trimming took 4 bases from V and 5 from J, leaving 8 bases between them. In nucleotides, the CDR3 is TGTGCCTGGACAGTAGATACTGAAGCTTTCTTT. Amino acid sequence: CAWTVDTEAFF.

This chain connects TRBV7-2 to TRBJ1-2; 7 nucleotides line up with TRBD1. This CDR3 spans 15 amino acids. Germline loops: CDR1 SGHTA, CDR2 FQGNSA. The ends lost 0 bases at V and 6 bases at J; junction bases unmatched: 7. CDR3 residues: CASSLAPRQGDGYTF. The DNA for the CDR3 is TGTGCCAGCAGCTTAGCGCCCCGACAGGGCGATGGCTACACCTTC. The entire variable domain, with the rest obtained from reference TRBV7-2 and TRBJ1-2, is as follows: GAGVSQSPSNKVTEKGKDVELRCDPISGHTALYWYRQSLGQGLEFLIYFQGNSAPDKSGLPSDRFSAERTGGSVSTLTIQRTQQEDSAVYLCASSLAPRQGDGYTFGSGTRLTVV.

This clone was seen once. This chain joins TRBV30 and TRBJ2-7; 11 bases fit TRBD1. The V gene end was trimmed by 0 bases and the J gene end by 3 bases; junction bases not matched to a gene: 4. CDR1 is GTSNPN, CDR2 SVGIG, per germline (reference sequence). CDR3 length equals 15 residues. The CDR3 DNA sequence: TGTGCCTGGAGTGTTCCCGGGACAGGGGGCTACGAGCAGTACTTC. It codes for CAWSVPGTGGYEQYF.